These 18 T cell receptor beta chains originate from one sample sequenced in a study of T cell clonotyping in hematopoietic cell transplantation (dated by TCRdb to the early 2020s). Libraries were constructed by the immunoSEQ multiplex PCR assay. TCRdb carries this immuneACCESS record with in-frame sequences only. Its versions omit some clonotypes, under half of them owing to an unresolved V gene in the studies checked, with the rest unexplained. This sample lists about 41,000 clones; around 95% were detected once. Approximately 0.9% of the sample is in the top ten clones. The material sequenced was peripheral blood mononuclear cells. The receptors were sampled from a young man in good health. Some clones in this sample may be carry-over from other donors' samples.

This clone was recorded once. CDR3 amino acids: CASIVGQAAWEAFF. CDR3 DNA sequence: TGTGCCAGCATCGTAGGGCAGGCGGCGTGGGAAGCTTTCTTT. The chain recombines TRBV6-1 with TRBJ1-1; D is ambiguous. Germline V gene lookup returns CDR1 MNHNS and CDR2 SASEGT. The CDR3 runs 14 residues. V lost 7 bases to trimming and J lost 8 bases, with 20 bases between them.

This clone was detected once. CDR3 in DNA: TGTGCCAGCAGCTTAGCACCCCCTAGCGGGAGGGCCGCAGGTGAGCAGTTCTTC. Protein sequence: CASSLAPPSGRAAGEQFF. V and J are TRBV7-2 and TRBJ2-1, with 12 positions matching TRBD2. This CDR3 has 18 amino acids. Germline CDR1 is SGHTA and CDR2 is FQGNSA. V trimming: 0 bases; J trimming: 9 bases; junction bases outside the gene matches: 12.

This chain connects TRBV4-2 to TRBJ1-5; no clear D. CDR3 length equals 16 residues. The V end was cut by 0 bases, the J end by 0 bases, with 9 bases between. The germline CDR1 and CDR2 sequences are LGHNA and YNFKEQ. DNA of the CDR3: TGTGCCAGCAGCCAAGATAGGAGGGCTAGCAATCAGCCCCAGCATTTT. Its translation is CASSQDRRASNQPQHF.

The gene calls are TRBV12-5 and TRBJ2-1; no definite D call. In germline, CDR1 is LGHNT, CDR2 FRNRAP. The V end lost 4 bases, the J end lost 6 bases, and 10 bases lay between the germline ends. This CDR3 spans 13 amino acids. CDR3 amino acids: CASGSRGSNEQFF. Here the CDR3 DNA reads TGTGCTAGTGGTTCCCGCGGAAGCAATGAGCAGTTCTTC. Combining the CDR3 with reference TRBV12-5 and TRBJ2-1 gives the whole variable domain DARVTQTPRHKVTEMGQEVTMRCQPILGHNTVFWYRQTMMQGLELLAYFRNRAPLDDSGMPKDRFSAEMPDATLATLKIQPSEPRDSAVYFCASGSRGSNEQFFGPGTRLTVL.

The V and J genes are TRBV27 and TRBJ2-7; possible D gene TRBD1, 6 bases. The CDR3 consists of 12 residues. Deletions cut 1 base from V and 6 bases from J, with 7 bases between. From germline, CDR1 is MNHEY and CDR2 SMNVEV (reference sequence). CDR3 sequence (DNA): TGTGCCAGCAGTTTATTCAGGGGCGAGCAGTACTTC. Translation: CASSLFRGEQYF.

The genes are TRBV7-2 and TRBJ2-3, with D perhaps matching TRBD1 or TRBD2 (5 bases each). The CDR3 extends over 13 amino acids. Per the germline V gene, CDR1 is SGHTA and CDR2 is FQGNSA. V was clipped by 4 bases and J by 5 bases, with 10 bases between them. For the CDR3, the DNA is TGTGCCAGCAGCTGGGGGATTAAAGATACGCAGTATTTT. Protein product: CASSWGIKDTQYF.

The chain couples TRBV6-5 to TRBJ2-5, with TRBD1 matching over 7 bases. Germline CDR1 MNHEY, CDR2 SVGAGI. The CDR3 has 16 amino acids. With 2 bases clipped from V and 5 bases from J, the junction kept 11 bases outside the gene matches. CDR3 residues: CASSYGQVANGETQYF. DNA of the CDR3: TGTGCCAGCAGTTACGGACAGGTCGCTAACGGTGAGACCCAGTACTTC.

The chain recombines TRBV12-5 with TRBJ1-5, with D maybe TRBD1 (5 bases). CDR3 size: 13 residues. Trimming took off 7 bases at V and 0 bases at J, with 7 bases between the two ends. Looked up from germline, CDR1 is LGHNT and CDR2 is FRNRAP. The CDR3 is CASAGGSNQPQHF. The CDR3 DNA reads TGTGCTAGTGCGGGGGGTAGCAATCAGCCCCAGCATTTT.

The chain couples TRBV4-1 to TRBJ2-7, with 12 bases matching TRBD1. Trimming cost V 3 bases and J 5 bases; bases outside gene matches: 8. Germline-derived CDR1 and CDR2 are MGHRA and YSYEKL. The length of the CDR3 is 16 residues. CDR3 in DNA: TGCGCCAGCAGCCAGGGGGTCGGGACAGGGGGCAACGAGCAGTACTTC. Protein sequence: CASSQGVGTGGNEQYF.

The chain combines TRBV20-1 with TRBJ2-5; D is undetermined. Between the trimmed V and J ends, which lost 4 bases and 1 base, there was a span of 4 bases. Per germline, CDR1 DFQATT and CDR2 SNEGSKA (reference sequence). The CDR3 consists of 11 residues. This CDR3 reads CSATAQETQYF. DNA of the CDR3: TGCAGTGCTACAGCCCAAGAGACCCAGTACTTC.

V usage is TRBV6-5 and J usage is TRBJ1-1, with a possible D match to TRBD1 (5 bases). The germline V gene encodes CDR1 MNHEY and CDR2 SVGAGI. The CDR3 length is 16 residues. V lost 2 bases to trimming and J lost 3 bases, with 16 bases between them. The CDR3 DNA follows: TGTGCCAGCAGTTACACGATCATGACGGGGGACACTGAAGCTTTCTTT. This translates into CASSYTIMTGDTEAFF.

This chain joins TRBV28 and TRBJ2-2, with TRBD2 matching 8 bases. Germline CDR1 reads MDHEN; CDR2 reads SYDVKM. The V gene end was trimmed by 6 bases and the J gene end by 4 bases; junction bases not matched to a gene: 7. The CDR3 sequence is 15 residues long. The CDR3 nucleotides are TGTGCCAGCAGCCGGGAGGGCCAGGTCACCGGGGAGCTGTTTTTT. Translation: CASSREGQVTGELFF.

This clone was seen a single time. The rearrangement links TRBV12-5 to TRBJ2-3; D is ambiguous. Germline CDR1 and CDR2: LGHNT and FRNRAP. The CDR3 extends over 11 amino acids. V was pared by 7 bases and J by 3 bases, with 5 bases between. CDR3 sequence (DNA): TGTGCTAGTGATGGGACAGATACGCAGTATTTT. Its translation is CASDGTDTQYF.

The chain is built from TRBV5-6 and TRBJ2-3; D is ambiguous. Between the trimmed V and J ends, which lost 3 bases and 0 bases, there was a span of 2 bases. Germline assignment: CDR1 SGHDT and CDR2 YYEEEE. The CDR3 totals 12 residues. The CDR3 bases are TGTGCCAGCAGCTCGAGCACAGATACGCAGTATTTT. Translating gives CASSSSTDTQYF.

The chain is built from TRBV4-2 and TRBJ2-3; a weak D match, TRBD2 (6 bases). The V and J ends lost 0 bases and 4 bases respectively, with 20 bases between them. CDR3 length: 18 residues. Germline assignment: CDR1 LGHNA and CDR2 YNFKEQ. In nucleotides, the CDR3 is TGTGCCAGCAGCCAAGAAGAGGAGGGGCATACGGGCTCAGATACGCAGTATTTT. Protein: CASSQEEEGHTGSDTQYF.

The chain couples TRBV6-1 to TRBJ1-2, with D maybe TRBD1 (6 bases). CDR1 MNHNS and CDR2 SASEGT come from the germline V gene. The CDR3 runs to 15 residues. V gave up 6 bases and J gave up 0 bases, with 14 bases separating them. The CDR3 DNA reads TGTGCCAGCAGGGAGTCGGACAGAACTAACTATGGCTACACCTTC. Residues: CASRESDRTNYGYTF.

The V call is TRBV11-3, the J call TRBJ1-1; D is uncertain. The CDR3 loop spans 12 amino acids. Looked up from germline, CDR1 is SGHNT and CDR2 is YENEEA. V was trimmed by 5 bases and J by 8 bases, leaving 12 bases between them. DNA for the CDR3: TGTGCCAGCAGCCTCGGACTTTCAGAAGCTTTCTTT. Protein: CASSLGLSEAFF.

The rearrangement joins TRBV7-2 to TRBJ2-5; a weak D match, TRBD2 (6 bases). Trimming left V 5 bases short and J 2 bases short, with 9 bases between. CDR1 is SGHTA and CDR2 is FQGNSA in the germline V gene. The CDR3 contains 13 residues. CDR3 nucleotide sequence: TGTGCCAGCAGCAGGACTACTCAAGAGACCCAGTACTTC. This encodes CASSRTTQETQYF.